The TCR beta chain described here comes from a study of glioma-infiltrating T cells after dendritic cell vaccination. Study conclusions and caveats: No direct clonality-survival link was found; a diverse polyclonal response may matter.

Time point in this sample: after dendritic cell vaccination, including at tumor progression/relapse. PBMC sampling occurred before vaccination, two weeks after the third dose, and at progression. The germline gives CDR1 SQVTM, CDR2 ANQGSEA. The length of the CDR3 is 12 residues. V was pared by 4 bases and J by 10 bases, with 9 bases of the junction left unmatched. Concerning this clone itself: The antigen is undetermined.

Input was 2 to 2.5 ug genomic DNA, or all available if less. The PCR used 60 V beta and 13 J beta primers. This table comes from immunoSEQ multiplex PCR, and its TCRdb copy is limited to in-frame clones, with some not included. The sample consists of about 94,000 clones, over 80% of them appearing once. The sample consisted of blood, taken after dendritic cell vaccination. J is TRBJ1-1 and V is TRBV29-1; 7 bases are shared with TRBD1. This TCR was recovered from a human donor with glioblastoma. CDR3 sequence (DNA): TGCAGCGTTGGGGTACCGGGACAGAGAGCTTTCTTT. Translation: CSVGVPGQRAFF.